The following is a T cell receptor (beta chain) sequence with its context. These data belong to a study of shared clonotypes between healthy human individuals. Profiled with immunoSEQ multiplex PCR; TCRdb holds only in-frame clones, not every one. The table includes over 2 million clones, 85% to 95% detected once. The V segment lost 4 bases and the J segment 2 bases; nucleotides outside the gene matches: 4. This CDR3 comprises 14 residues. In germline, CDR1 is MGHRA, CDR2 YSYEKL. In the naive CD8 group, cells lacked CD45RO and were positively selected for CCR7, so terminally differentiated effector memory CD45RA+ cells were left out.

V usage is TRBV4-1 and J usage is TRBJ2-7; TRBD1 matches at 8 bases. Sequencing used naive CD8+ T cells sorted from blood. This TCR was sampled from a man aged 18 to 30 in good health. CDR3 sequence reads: CASSPVTGAYEQYF. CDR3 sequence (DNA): TGCGCCAGCAGCCCCGTGACAGGGGCCTACGAGCAGTACTTC.